This T cell receptor (beta chain) was documented in a study of T cells after yellow fever vaccination. Germline CDR1 is SGHRS and CDR2 is YFSETQ. CDR3 length: 15 amino acids. With 2 bases clipped from V and 0 bases from J, the junction kept 3 bases outside the gene matches. The 5'RACE template-switching step produced TCR cDNA and added a universal primer site and UMIs. One entry per CDR3 protein, called by TCRdb with MiXCR from the 5' RACE reads. The sample lists 450,000 to 550,000 distinct CDR3 sequences, just over 20% occurring once. This material consisted of PBMCs, taken roughly 20 days after the first yellow fever vaccination. The chain couples TRBV5-1 to TRBJ2-3; 7 nucleotides align to TRBD1. The receptor's source is a man aged 18 to 30 who received the YFV17D yellow fever vaccine. The chain's CDR3 is CASSFGQVSTDTQYF. The CDR3 nucleotides read TGCGCCAGCAGCTTCGGACAGGTTAGCACAGATACGCAGTATTTT.